This T cell receptor beta chain was found in a study of T cells expressing NK-cell markers. General study results and limits: The CD3+CD56-NKG2C+ fraction of a handful of donors was likewise dominated by these clonotypes. The study left the HCMV specificity of expanded NKG2C+ T cell clones unresolved. Of CD8+ T cells, 1.0-7.0% belonged to dominant NKG2C+ clonotypes in several donors.

CDR1 and CDR2 from the germline V gene are MNHNS and SASEGT. The length of the CDR3 is 15 residues. TCRdb re-called the 5' RACE reads and shows each CDR3 protein once, DNA omitted. The listing records a few hundred thousand distinct CDR3 sequences. Note on this clonotype: Its antigen is undetermined.

Material: blood T cells: a sorted CD56 or NKG2C T cell subset, CD4+ or CD8+ T cells, or bulk PBMC T cells (not recorded which). This chain joins TRBV6-1 and TRBJ2-7; without DNA, the TCRdb call of TRBD2 cannot be checked. The sequence was obtained from a man between 18 and 69 years old in good health. The CDR3 loop is CASRRGRGEGYEQYF.